This TCR beta chain was profiled in a study of T cell responses to AZD1222 COVID-19 vaccine. The CDR3 runs to 15 residues. Germline V gene lookup returns CDR1 MNHEY and CDR2 SVGAGI. V trimming: 6 bases; J trimming: 0 bases; junction bases outside the gene matches: 4. Study-wide results and caveats: Across spike, vaccine-associated CD4 TCRs were found, dominant at 160-218 and 743-854.

As for this clone: Its matching antigen is unknown.

Clones were read by immunoSEQ multiplex PCR, and TCRdb kept only the in-frame ones, dropping some. The top ten hold around 12% of the sample, which has about 140,000 clones, just under 95% seen once. This chain uses TRBV6-5 with TRBJ1-2; 10 bases align to TRBD1. This clonotype was obtained from an adult who had recovered from COVID-19. The specimen comprised peripheral blood, sampled after recovery from COVID-19. The DNA of the CDR3 is TGTGCCAGCAGAAGAGGACAGGGGGCTAACTATGGCTACACCTTC. Its protein is CASRRGQGANYGYTF.